Listed below are T cell receptor beta chains from one sample, sequenced in a study of cytomegalovirus exposure and HLA in healthy donors. Only in-frame clones appear in the TCRdb table, and some are missing; sequencing was by immunoSEQ multiplex PCR. This table has roughly 220,000 clones, roughly 70% appearing once. The specimen sequenced was PBMCs. All receptors come from a woman aged 30 to 39 in good health and CMV-seronegative. Both conserved end residues are part of each CDR3. Each record gives: J gene, V gene, D gene, clone size, CDR3 protein, CDR3 DNA. D genes are given only for firm matches. Size tells how often a clone was seen (once, few, many) or the class of an expanded clone, and some rows leave it out.

TRBJ1-5 | TRBV4-1 | TRBD1 | - | CASSQDAGDRGNQPQHF | TGCGCCAGCAGCCAAGATGCGGGGGACAGGGGGAATCAGCCCCAGCATTTT
TRBJ1-5 | TRBV9 | - | - | CASSVAGTSNQPQHF | TGTGCCAGCAGCGTAGCCGGGACATCAAATCAGCCCCAGCATTTT
TRBJ1-1 | TRBV9 | - | few | CASRALMTGRFFF | TGTGCCAGCAGGGCCTTGATGACAGGTCGCTTTTTCTTT
TRBJ1-1 | TRBV7-9 | TRBD1 | few | CASSLVTGSDGTEAFF | TGTGCCAGCAGCTTAGTGACAGGGAGTGACGGCACTGAAGCTTTCTTT
TRBJ2-7 | TRBV1 | - | many | CTSSRSSTDEQYF | TGCACCAGCAGCCGGTCTAGTACGGACGAGCAGTACTTC
TRBJ2-7 | TRBV7-6 | TRBD1 | - | CASSVRDSLYEQYF | TGTGCCAGCAGCGTCCGGGACAGCCTCTACGAGCAGTACTTC
TRBJ1-2 | TRBV30 | TRBD1 | - | CAWSAPPGGGYTF | TGTGCCTGGAGTGCCCCCCCAGGGGGGGGCTACACCTTC
TRBJ1-4 | TRBV4-1 | - | - | CASSQPATNEKLFF | TGCGCCAGCAGCCAACCCGCAACTAATGAAAAACTGTTTTTT
TRBJ1-5 | TRBV4-1 | - | - | CASSHATGNQPQHF | TGCGCCAGCAGCCATGCCACAGGAAATCAGCCCCAGCATTTT
TRBJ2-2 | TRBV19 | TRBD2 | - | CASTVLLTSGRGNTGELFF | TGTGCCAGTACTGTCTTACTGACTAGCGGGAGAGGGAATACCGGGGAGCTGTTTTTT
TRBJ2-3 | TRBV13 | TRBD2 | few | CASSPTLGLESTDTQYF | TGTGCCAGCAGCCCCACCTTGGGACTAGAAAGCACAGATACGCAGTATTTT
TRBJ2-5 | TRBV6-5 | TRBD2 | once | CASSSRLAGFRETQYF | TGTGCCAGCAGTTCCCGACTAGCGGGGTTCCGGGAGACCCAGTACTTC
TRBJ2-1 | TRBV5-4 | - | few | CASSARTDGNEQFF | TGTGCCAGCAGCGCCAGGACAGACGGAAATGAGCAGTTCTTC
TRBJ1-2 | TRBV30 | - | - | CAWVDADYGYSF | TGTGCCTGGGTTGACGCGGACTATGGCTACTCCTTC
TRBJ2-1 | TRBV7-3 | TRBD2 | - | CASSQPTSGGRSSYNEQFF | TGTGCCAGCAGCCAGCCGACTAGCGGGGGGCGAAGCTCCTACAATGAGCAGTTCTTC
TRBJ1-6 | TRBV5-6 | TRBD1 | few | CANSLRTTGGLYNSPLHF | TGTGCCAACAGCTTGCGGACGACAGGGGGCCTATATAATTCACCCCTCCACTTT
TRBJ2-5 | TRBV30 | - | once | CAWSVARRETQYF | TGTGCCTGGAGTGTAGCGAGGAGAGAGACCCAGTACTTC
TRBJ1-1 | TRBV6-5 | - | - | CASSYTPNTEAFF | TGTGCCAGCAGCTACACACCGAACACTGAAGCTTTCTTT
TRBJ2-5 | TRBV15 | - | - | CATSRDHETQYF | TGTGCCACCAGCAGAGATCATGAGACCCAGTACTTC
TRBJ1-2 | TRBV6-5 | - | - | CASSYSPQRGYTF | TGTGCCAGCAGTTACTCACCCCAGCGCGGCTACACCTTC
TRBJ1-1 | TRBV6-6 | TRBD1 | - | CASSRDREAFF | TGTGCCAGCAGTAGGGACAGGGAAGCTTTCTTT
TRBJ1-2 | TRBV29-1 | - | - | CSVVEGYGYTF | TGCAGCGTTGTTGAGGGCTATGGCTACACCTTC
TRBJ2-2 | TRBV5-7 | - | - | CASSFGVLLKYSTGELFF | TGTGCCAGCAGCTTCGGTGTACTCCTCAAGTATTCAACCGGGGAGCTGTTTTTT
TRBJ2-2 | TRBV4-1 | - | - | CASSLLGKSAERELFF | TGCGCCAGCAGCCTACTAGGGAAGAGTGCCGAAAGGGAGCTGTTTTTT
TRBJ2-2 | TRBV9 | TRBD2 | - | CVSSLGLAGTNTGELFF | TGTGTCAGCAGCCTAGGACTAGCGGGTACGAACACCGGGGAGCTGTTTTTT
TRBJ1-5 | TRBV25-1 | - | - | CASRAEGGGHQPQHF | TGTGCCAGCAGAGCCGAGGGCGGAGGGCATCAGCCCCAGCATTTT
TRBJ2-3 | TRBV2 | TRBD2 | - | CASNPGTSSNTQYF | TGTGCCAGCAACCCCGGGACTAGCAGCAATACGCAGTATTTT
TRBJ1-1 | TRBV7-3 | - | - | CASSPGHMNTEAFF | TGTGCCAGCAGCCCGGGACATATGAACACTGAAGCTTTCTTT
TRBJ1-1 | TRBV19 | TRBD1 | - | CASSQGAGEAFF | TGTGCCAGTAGCCAGGGGGCGGGTGAAGCTTTCTTT
TRBJ2-2 | TRBV5-4 | TRBD2 | - | CASSFRAGGATGELFF | TGTGCCAGCAGCTTCCGCGCGGGAGGAGCCACCGGGGAGCTGTTTTTT
TRBJ1-1 | TRBV19 | TRBD1 | - | CASSIGTAYEAFF | TGTGCCAGTAGTATCGGGACAGCTTATGAAGCTTTCTTT
TRBJ2-3 | TRBV11-3 | TRBD2 | - | CASSLIAGRGDTQYF | TGTGCCAGCAGCCTAATAGCGGGGAGGGGAGATACGCAGTATTTT
TRBJ2-1 | TRBV5-5 | TRBD2 | - | CASSFYGTSVLNEQFF | TGTGCCAGCAGCTTCTACGGGACTAGCGTTTTGAATGAGCAGTTCTTC
TRBJ1-2 | TRBV5-8 | - | - | CASSLKDQGSNYGYTF | TGTGCCAGCAGCCTTAAGGATCAGGGTTCTAACTATGGCTACACCTTC
TRBJ2-3 | TRBV13 | - | - | CATSRSLQRVWDTQYF | TGTGCCACCAGCAGGTCGCTCCAGCGGGTGTGGGATACGCAGTATTTT
TRBJ1-1 | TRBV30 | TRBD1 | once | CAWSKTGVGTEAFF | TGTGCCTGGAGTAAAACAGGGGTGGGGACTGAAGCTTTCTTT
TRBJ2-7 | TRBV5-1 | TRBD1 | - | CASSRGQGDEQYF | TGCGCCAGCAGCCGTGGACAGGGGGACGAGCAGTACTTC
TRBJ2-1 | TRBV30 | TRBD2 | - | CASSDPLGLAGARNEQFF | TGTGCCTCGAGTGACCCCCTTGGACTAGCGGGAGCCCGGAATGAGCAGTTCTTC
TRBJ1-3 | TRBV7-9 | - | few | CASSPNLREENTIYF | TGTGCCAGCAGCCCGAATCTCCGCGAGGAAAACACCATATATTTT
TRBJ2-4 | TRBV9 | TRBD1 | - | CASSTGTGGTKNIQYF | TGTGCCAGCAGCACCGGGACAGGGGGCACCAAAAACATTCAGTACTTC
TRBJ2-3 | TRBV4-2 | TRBD2 | few | CASRGADTQYF | TGTGCCAGCCGGGGGGCAGATACGCAGTATTTT
TRBJ1-2 | TRBV5-6 | - | - | CASSLVSGTNYGYTF | TGTGCCAGCAGCTTGGTCTCGGGGACTAACTATGGCTACACCTTC
TRBJ2-5 | TRBV6-5 | - | - | CASGSGSLSRETQYF | TGTGCCAGCGGAAGCGGGTCCCTTTCGAGAGAGACCCAGTACTTC
TRBJ2-1 | TRBV6-5 | - | - | CASSEGLYNEQFF | TGTGCCAGCAGTGAGGGACTTTACAATGAGCAGTTCTTC
TRBJ2-7 | TRBV7-2 | TRBD1 | few | CASSRDRSKYEQYF | TGTGCCAGCAGCCGGGACAGGTCAAAATACGAGCAGTACTTC
TRBJ2-7 | TRBV30 | - | - | CAWSGTDYEQYF | TGTGCCTGGAGTGGTACTGACTACGAGCAGTACTTC
TRBJ2-2 | TRBV2 | - | - | CASSYTGELFF | TGTGCCAGCAGCTACACCGGGGAGCTGTTTTTT
TRBJ2-2 | TRBV5-4 | TRBD2 | - | CASSPSGGYTGELFF | TGTGCCAGCAGCCCGAGCGGGGGATACACCGGGGAGCTGTTTTTT
TRBJ2-1 | TRBV6-1 | - | - | CASSDEGAGNEQFF | TGTGCCAGCAGTGATGAAGGGGCCGGGAATGAGCAGTTCTTC
TRBJ1-1 | TRBV9 | - | - | CASSRTGSHVNTEAFF | TGTGCCAGCAGCAGAACCGGGTCCCATGTGAACACTGAAGCTTTCTTT
TRBJ2-3 | TRBV7-2 | TRBD2 | - | CASSSGEAGPVTDTQYF | TGTGCCAGCAGCTCAGGCGAAGCGGGGCCCGTGACAGATACGCAGTATTTT
TRBJ2-7 | TRBV27 | - | - | CASSLGGGYEQYF | TGTGCCAGCAGTTTAGGAGGAGGGTACGAGCAGTACTTC
TRBJ2-5 | TRBV6-5 | TRBD2 | - | CASTLAGGTQETQYF | TGTGCCAGCACCTTAGCGGGGGGAACCCAAGAGACCCAGTACTTC